Each of the 21 T cell receptor beta chains below was sequenced from the same sample in a study of Graves' ophthalmopathy and Graves' hyperthyroidism. TCR beta CDR3 amplification used RNA transcripts. The workflow started with a first-round RT-PCR run with HTBI primers and then moved on to a second-round multiplex PCR. TCRdb re-called the multiplex PCR reads through MiXCR, storing one row per CDR3 protein. Of roughly 400,000 distinct CDR3 sequences detected, around 20% appear once; the ten largest clones hold roughly 1.6%. The sequenced sample consisted of peripheral blood. These receptors were obtained from a woman aged 18-29 years with Graves' ophthalmopathy.

This clonotype occurred many times. The V and J genes are TRBV9 and TRBJ1-6, with TRBD1 matching over 7 bases. Germline V gives CDR1 SGDLS, CDR2 YYNGEE. J was trimmed by 5 bases and V by 4 bases; bases with no gene match: 6. The CDR3 loop spans 15 amino acids. CDR3 nucleotide sequence: TGTGCCAGCAGCCCAAAGACAGGGAATAATTCACCCCTCCACTTT. Amino acid sequence: CASSPKTGNNSPLHF.

This clonotype appeared many times. The chain carries TRBV28 and TRBJ2-5; a weak D match, TRBD2 (5 bases). The CDR3 contains 14 residues. The V end was cut by 6 bases, the J end by 2 bases, with 13 bases between. The germline V gene has CDR1 MDHEN and CDR2 SYDVKM. The CDR3 sequence: CASSPGRRQETQYF. The CDR3 region has the DNA TGTGCCAGCAGCCCCGGACGGAGGCAAGAGACCCAGTACTTC.

The chain joins TRBV30 to TRBJ1-5, with 8 nucleotides matching TRBD1. The CDR3 loop spans 14 amino acids. Germline values: CDR1 GTSNPN, CDR2 SVGIG (reference sequence). V lost 0 bases, J lost 9 bases, and 7 bases stayed unmatched. The CDR3 protein is CAWSVGGTGRPQHF. The DNA of the CDR3 is TGTGCCTGGAGTGTAGGGGGGACAGGTCGGCCCCAGCATTTT.

This clonotype was seen more than once but under ten times. A much bigger clone sits one base away, suggesting this may be a read error. The chain employs TRBV6-5 and TRBJ1-1; no reliable D call. The CDR3 loop spans 11 amino acids. Germline-derived CDR1 and CDR2 are MNHEY and SVGAGI. Between the trimmed V and J ends, which lost 2 bases and 6 bases, there was a span of 4 bases. CDR3 DNA sequence: TGTGCCAGCAGTTACGAGGCTGAAGCTTTCTTT. Translated: CASSYEAEAFF.

This clonotype was recorded many times. V gene TRBV30 combines with J gene TRBJ1-5; D is unclear. The germline V gene has CDR1 GTSNPN and CDR2 SVGIG (reference sequence). With 2 bases removed from V and 0 bases from J, the gap between germline ends came to 5 bases. This CDR3 contains 13 residues. The CDR3 DNA sequence: TGTGCCTGGAGTCCCGCTAGCAATCAGCCCCAGCATTTT. Encoded protein: CAWSPASNQPQHF. Supplemented by reference TRBV30 and TRBJ1-5, the full variable domain reads SQTIHQWPATLVQPVGSPLSLECTVEGTSNPNLYWYRQAAGRGLQLLFYSVGIGQISSEVPQNLSASRPQDRQFILSSKKLLLSDSGFYLCAWSPASNQPQHFGDGTRLSIL.

This clonotype was detected ten times or more. This chain links TRBV6-1 with TRBJ2-7, with D hard to call. The germline V gene encodes CDR1 MNHNS and CDR2 SASEGT. Trimming left V 4 bases short and J 0 bases short, with 13 bases between. The CDR3 length is 15 residues. This CDR3 is CASSGVKVFSYEQYF. The CDR3 DNA follows: TGTGCCAGCAGTGGGGTGAAGGTCTTCTCCTACGAGCAGTACTTC.

This clonotype was seen at least ten times. The rearrangement joins TRBV2 to TRBJ1-5; TRBD1 matches 8 bases. With V trimmed by 1 base and J by 3 bases, 8 bases remained unmatched. Germline CDR1 and CDR2: SNHLY and FYNNEI. The CDR3 is 17 amino acids. CDR3 nucleotides: TGTGCCAGCAGTGAAGACCCAGGACAGGGTTTCAATCAGCCCCAGCATTTT. Residues: CASSEDPGQGFNQPQHF. The variable domain in full, with the rest retrieved from reference TRBV2 and TRBJ1-5, is EPEVTQTPSHQVTQMGQEVILRCVPISNHLYFYWYRQILGQKVEFLVSFYNNEISEKSEIFDDQFSVERPDGSNFTLKIRSTKLEDSAMYFCASSEDPGQGFNQPQHFGDGTRLSIL.

This clonotype was observed a few times. The chain carries TRBV6-2 or TRBV6-3 and TRBJ2-2; D call uncertain. Germline CDR1 reads MNHEY; CDR2 reads SVGEGT. The CDR3 sequence is 15 residues long. V was pared by 2 bases and J by 2 bases, with 9 bases between. For the CDR3, the DNA is TGTGCCAGCAGTTACGTTTCAGATAACACCGGGGAGCTGTTTTTT. Protein: CASSYVSDNTGELFF.

This clonotype was seen many times. The rearrangement links TRBV3-1 to TRBJ2-5; no reliable D call. The V gene's germline CDR1 is LGHDT and CDR2 YNNKEL (reference sequence). Trimming took off 0 bases at V and 4 bases at J, with 9 bases between the two ends. CDR3 length equals 14 residues. The DNA of the CDR3 is TGTGCCAGCAGCCAAGAGAATTCTGTAGAGACCCAGTACTTC. Residues: CASSQENSVETQYF.

This clonotype was picked up many times. The rearrangement uses TRBV28 and TRBJ1-5; 10 bases line up with TRBD1. V dropped 5 bases and J dropped 4; count of bases not matched to a gene: 5. Germline V gene data show CDR1 as MDHEN and CDR2 as SYDVKM. This CDR3 is built from 15 residues. The CDR3 loop is CASSPRTGGNQPQHF. CDR3 DNA: TGTGCCAGCAGTCCGCGGACAGGGGGGAATCAGCCCCAGCATTTT.

This clonotype was counted ten times or more. The V gene is TRBV11-2, the J gene TRBJ2-5, with 11 bases lining up with TRBD2. Germline assignment: CDR1 SGHAT and CDR2 FQNNGV. The CDR3 is made up of 17 amino acids. With V trimmed by 0 bases and J by 5 bases, 8 bases remained unmatched. In DNA, the CDR3 is TGTGCCAGCAGCTTAGATGTCGCTAGCGGGAGGTGGGAGACCCAGTACTTC. It encodes CASSLDVASGRWETQYF.

This clonotype was counted many times. The rearrangement joins TRBV27 to TRBJ1-1, with no clear D. The germline gives CDR1 MNHEY, CDR2 SMNVEV (reference sequence). The CDR3 length is 14 residues. V shed 2 bases and J shed 1 base, with 8 bases lying between them. CDR3 DNA sequence: TGTGCCAGCAGTTTAAGGGCAGGGAACACTGAAGCTTTCTTT. This encodes CASSLRAGNTEAFF.

V and J are TRBV28 and TRBJ2-5, with D possibly TRBD2 on 6 matching bases. Germline-derived CDR1 and CDR2 are MDHEN and SYDVKM. This CDR3 contains 14 residues. The V gene lost 3 bases and the J gene lost 7 bases, with 15 bases spanning the gap. Here the CDR3 reads CASSFFALGGTQYF. CDR3 nucleotide sequence: TGTGCCAGCAGTTTCTTTGCACTGGGGGGGACCCAGTACTTC.

This clonotype has a count of ten or more. The V gene is TRBV6-4, the J gene TRBJ2-1; D unresolved. The germline V gene encodes CDR1 MRHNA and CDR2 SNTAGT. Trimming left V 2 bases short and J 2 bases short, with 4 bases between. The length of the CDR3 is 13 residues. CDR3 in amino acids: CASSDSAYNEQFF. CDR3 DNA sequence: TGTGCCAGCAGTGACAGCGCCTACAATGAGCAGTTCTTC.

This clonotype was observed at least ten times. The chain links TRBV29-1 to TRBJ2-7; unclear D gene. The CDR3 is 12 amino acids. Germline V gene data show CDR1 as SQVTM and CDR2 as ANQGSEA. Trimming took off 0 bases at V and 2 bases at J, with 5 bases between the two ends. The CDR3 here is CSVEDGTYEQYF. The CDR3, as DNA: TGCAGCGTTGAAGACGGAACCTACGAGCAGTACTTC.

This clonotype was recorded many times. The genes are TRBV20-1 and TRBJ1-6; D unresolved. There are 16 residues in the CDR3. Germline assignment: CDR1 DFQATT and CDR2 SNEGSKA (reference sequence). Between the trimmed V and J ends, which lost 2 bases and 6 bases, there was a span of 17 bases. The CDR3 bases are TGCAGTGCTAGAACCCCCGGGTTGATCCCTAATTCACCCCTCCACTTT. Its protein product is CSARTPGLIPNSPLHF.

This clonotype was seen at least ten times. V usage is TRBV2 and J usage is TRBJ2-7; the D is unclear. The CDR3 sequence is 15 residues long. Germline assignment: CDR1 SNHLY and CDR2 FYNNEI. Trimming stripped 3 bases from V and 0 bases from J, with 12 bases between. CDR3 residues: CASSEWQASSYEQYF. The CDR3 region has the DNA TGTGCCAGCAGTGAGTGGCAGGCGAGCTCCTACGAGCAGTACTTC.

There are a few counts of this clonotype. The CDR3 is CASSWNRDGYTF. The CDR3 nucleotides are TGTGCCAGCAGTTGGAACAGGGATGGCTACACCTTC. The rearrangement links TRBV28 to TRBJ1-2; possibly TRBD1 for D (6 bases). V dropped 4 bases and J dropped 6 bases, with 9 bases sitting between them. Germline V gives CDR1 MDHEN, CDR2 SYDVKM. The CDR3 is 12 residues long.

The J gene is TRBJ2-4, the V gene TRBV6-2 or TRBV6-3, with TRBD2 as a possible D gene (6 bases). V dropped 4 bases and J dropped 2 bases, with 15 bases sitting between them. Germline CDR1 and CDR2: MNHEY and SVGEGT. This CDR3 has 16 amino acids. The CDR3 DNA reads TGTGCCAGCAGTTGGGATTGGGACTTTACCAAAAACATTCAGTACTTC. Its protein is CASSWDWDFTKNIQYF.

Many counts were recorded for this clonotype. This sequence joins TRBV5-1 and TRBJ2-4; TRBD1 is a possible D gene (8 bases). Deletions cut 0 bases from V and 4 bases from J, with 32 bases between. There are 22 residues in the CDR3. Germline-derived CDR1 and CDR2 are SGHRS and YFSETQ. The CDR3 sequence: CASSLASAGDRLGLGAKNIQYF. CDR3 nucleotide sequence: TGCGCCAGCAGCTTGGCCTCGGCGGGGGACAGGCTCGGACTGGGGGCAAAAAACATTCAGTACTTC.

This clonotype was observed many times. The chain uses TRBV30 and TRBJ2-2; tentative D call: TRBD1 (5 bases). This CDR3 region has 12 residues. The germline V gene has CDR1 GTSNPN and CDR2 SVGIG (reference sequence). Trimming took 5 bases from V and 3 from J, leaving 7 bases between them. The CDR3 bases are TGTGCCTGGGGCAGGGACACCGGGGAGCTGTTTTTT. Protein: CAWGRDTGELFF.